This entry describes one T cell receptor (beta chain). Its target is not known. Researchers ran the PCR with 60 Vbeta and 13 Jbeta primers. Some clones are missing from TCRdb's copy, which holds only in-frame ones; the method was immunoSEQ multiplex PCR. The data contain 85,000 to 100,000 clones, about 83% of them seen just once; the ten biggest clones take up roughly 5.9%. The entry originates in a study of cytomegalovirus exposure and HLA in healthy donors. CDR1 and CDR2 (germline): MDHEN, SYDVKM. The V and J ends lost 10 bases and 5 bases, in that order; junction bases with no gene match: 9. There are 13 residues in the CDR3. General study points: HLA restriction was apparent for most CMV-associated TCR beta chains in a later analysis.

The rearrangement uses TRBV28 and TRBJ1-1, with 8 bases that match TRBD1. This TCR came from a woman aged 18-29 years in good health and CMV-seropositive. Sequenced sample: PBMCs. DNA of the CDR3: TGTGCCATAGACAGGGGAAGTGGAACTGAAGCTTTCTTT. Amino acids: CAIDRGSGTEAFF. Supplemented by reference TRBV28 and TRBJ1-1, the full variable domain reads DVKVTQSSRYLVKRTGEKVFLECVQDMDHENMFWYRQDPGLGLRLIYFSYDVKMKEKGDIPEGYSVSREKKERFSLILESASTNQTSMYLCAIDRGSGTEAFFGQGTRLTVV.